Listed below are T cell receptor beta chains from one sample, sequenced in a study of control samples from healthy donors and cancer patients. Assay used: immunoSEQ multiplex PCR; TCRdb lists only in-frame clones, some missing. The profile shows fewer than 250,000 clones, 91% of them singletons. The sample was blood. Receptors originate from a man younger than 40 in good health. Each CDR3 is given with its conserved first and last residue. The order of the fields is V gene, clone size, J gene, D gene, CDR3 DNA, CDR3 protein. A D gene is named only where the DNA matches it firmly. Not every row has a clone size; where given, it reads once, few, many or a size class.

TRBV3-1/TRBV3-2	NA	TRBJ2-3	NA	TGTGCCAGCAGCCAAATCGGGGTCTCTAGCACAGATACGCAGTATTTT	CASSQIGVSSTDTQYF
TRBV24-1	NA	TRBJ2-2	TRBD1	TGTGCCACCAGTGATCCCGGAGGAGGGACAGGGCCCACCGGGGAGCTGTTTTTT	CATSDPGGGTGPTGELFF
TRBV14	NA	TRBJ1-5	NA	TGTGCCAGTCCGGGACACCCCATATCCGGTCAGCCCCAGCATTTT	CASPGHPISGQPQHF
TRBV2	NA	TRBJ1-2	NA	TGTGCCGAACAGGGTAACTATGGCTACACCTTC	CAEQGNYGYTF
TRBV9	NA	TRBJ2-1	TRBD2	TGTGCCAGCAGCACCCCCGCTAGCGGGGGCGGAAATGAGCAGTTCTTC	CASSTPASGGGNEQFF
TRBV2	NA	TRBJ1-5	NA	TGTGCCAGCTCGACAGAAACGTATAGCAATCAGCCCCAGCATTTT	CASSTETYSNQPQHF
TRBV4-2	NA	TRBJ2-3	TRBD2	TGTGCCAGCAGCCAAGTATCGCGGGGGACCACAGATACGCAGTATTTT	CASSQVSRGTTDTQYF
TRBV7-9	NA	TRBJ1-4	NA	TGTGCCAGCAGCCTAACGGAGACTCGCGGTGAAAAACTGTTTTTT	CASSLTETRGEKLFF
TRBV19	NA	TRBJ2-3	TRBD2	TGTGCCAGTAAAGTAGCGGGGGGGCGGCCAGATACGCAGTATTTT	CASKVAGGRPDTQYF
TRBV9	once	TRBJ1-1	TRBD1	TGTGCCAGCAGCTTACGACAGGGTTTCACTACTGAAGCTTTCTTT	CASSLRQGFTTEAFF
TRBV12-2	NA	TRBJ1-5	NA	TGTGCAAGTCGCCATGGGGACACCAACCCGTATAGCAATCAGCCCCAGCATTTT	CASRHGDTNPYSNQPQHF
TRBV6-5	NA	TRBJ1-2	NA	TGTGCCAGCAGTTACCGGCCAGGGGATGGCTACACCTTC	CASSYRPGDGYTF
TRBV19	NA	TRBJ2-1	NA	TGTGCCAGTAGGGAAGACAGCTCCTACAATGAGCAGTTCTTC	CASREDSSYNEQFF
TRBV2	NA	TRBJ2-4	NA	TGTGCCAGCAGTTCTAAGGGGGGCCAGGCCAAAAACATTCAGTACTTC	CASSSKGGQAKNIQYF
TRBV7-8	NA	TRBJ2-1	NA	TGTGCCAGCAGCATCGGTGACAATGAGCAGTTCTTC	CASSIGDNEQFF
TRBV15	NA	TRBJ1-1	NA	TGTGCCACCAGCAGGGTAGGGAACACTGAAGCTTTCTTT	CATSRVGNTEAFF
TRBV3-1/TRBV3-2	once	TRBJ2-2	NA	TGTGCCAGAGTACCCAAGCCAGGGCCCGGGGAGCTGTTTTTT	CARVPKPGPGELFF
TRBV7-9	NA	TRBJ2-3	NA	TGTGCCAGCAGCTTAGCCCCTGCGCCTAGCACAGATACGCAGTATTTT	CASSLAPAPSTDTQYF
TRBV5-1	NA	TRBJ2-7	NA	TGCGCCAGCAGCTTGCCGGCCGTATACGAGCAGTACTTC	CASSLPAVYEQYF
TRBV5-1	once	TRBJ1-6	NA	TGCGCCAGCAGCTTGCTAGGACTTGGAGATAATTCACCCCTCCACTTT	CASSLLGLGDNSPLHF
TRBV11-2	NA	TRBJ2-1	TRBD2	TGTGCCAGCAGCTCAACTAGCGGGGGCTATTACAATGAGCAGTTCTTC	CASSSTSGGYYNEQFF
TRBV2	NA	TRBJ1-5	NA	TGTGCCAGCAGTGAACAGGGGTATCAGCCCCAGCATTTT	CASSEQGYQPQHF
TRBV27	NA	TRBJ1-3	NA	TGTGCCAGCAGTTTATCCCAGGGGACTGGAAACACCATATATTTT	CASSLSQGTGNTIYF
TRBV27	NA	TRBJ2-4	TRBD1	TGTGCCAGCAGTTTCCGGGACAGGCCCAATAGAAAATACTTC	CASSFRDRPNRKYF
TRBV5-1	NA	TRBJ2-3	NA	TGCGCCAGCAGCTTGAGTTTGGATACGCAGTATTTT	CASSLSLDTQYF
TRBV5-6	NA	TRBJ1-5	NA	TGTGCCAGCAGCACCCGGTCCCGGAGCAATCAGCCCCAGCATTTT	CASSTRSRSNQPQHF
TRBV10-1	NA	TRBJ2-2	NA	TGCGCCAGTTGTCGGGACCTTGACACCGGGGAGCTGTTTTTT	CASCRDLDTGELFF
TRBV30	NA	TRBJ2-1	TRBD2	TGTGCCTGGAGGACAAAGGCGGGGGGGCCCTCTCAGTTCTTC	CAWRTKAGGPSQFF
TRBV15	NA	TRBJ1-1	NA	TGTGCCACCGAAGCAGATATAAACACTGAAGCTTTCTTT	CATEADINTEAFF
TRBV4-1	NA	TRBJ1-4	NA	TGCGCCAGCAGCCAGCAGGAACAGGGTGAAAAACTGTTTTTT	CASSQQEQGEKLFF
TRBV6-5	NA	TRBJ1-1	NA	TGTGCCAGCAGTTACTCGAACACTGAAGCTTTCTTT	CASSYSNTEAFF
TRBV5-1	NA	TRBJ2-3	TRBD2	TGCGCCAGCAGCTTATCCCTCAAGCGGGGGGGCGCAGATACGCAGTATTTT	CASSLSLKRGGADTQYF
TRBV19	NA	TRBJ1-2	NA	TGTGCCAGTACCGACAGAAACTATGGCTACACCTTC	CASTDRNYGYTF